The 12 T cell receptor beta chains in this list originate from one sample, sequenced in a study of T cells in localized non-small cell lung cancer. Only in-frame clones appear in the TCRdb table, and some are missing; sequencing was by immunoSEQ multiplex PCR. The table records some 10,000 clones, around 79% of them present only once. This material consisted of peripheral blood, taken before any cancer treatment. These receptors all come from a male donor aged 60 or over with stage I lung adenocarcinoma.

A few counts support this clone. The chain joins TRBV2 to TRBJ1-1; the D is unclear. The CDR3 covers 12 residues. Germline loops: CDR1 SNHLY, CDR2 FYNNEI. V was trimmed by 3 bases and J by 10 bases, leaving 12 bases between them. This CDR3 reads CASSDPGLGAFF. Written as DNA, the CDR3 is TGTGCCAGCAGTGATCCCGGGCTCGGAGCTTTCTTT.

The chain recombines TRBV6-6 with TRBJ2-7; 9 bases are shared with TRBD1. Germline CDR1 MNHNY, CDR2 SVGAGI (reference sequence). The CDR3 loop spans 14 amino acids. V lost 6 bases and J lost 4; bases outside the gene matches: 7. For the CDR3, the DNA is TGTGCCAGCAGACACCACAGGGGGCTGTACGAGCAGTACTTC. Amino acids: CASRHHRGLYEQYF.

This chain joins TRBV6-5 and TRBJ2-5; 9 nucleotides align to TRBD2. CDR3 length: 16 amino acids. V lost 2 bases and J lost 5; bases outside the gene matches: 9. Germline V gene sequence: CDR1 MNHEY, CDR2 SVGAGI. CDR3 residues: CASSYRRRGGGETQYF. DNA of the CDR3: TGTGCCAGCAGTTACCGGCGGCGGGGGGGCGGTGAGACCCAGTACTTC.

The CDR3 DNA sequence: TGTGCCAGCAGTCTCCGACGGGGGTTGTTCTCGGAGACCCAGTACTTC. Protein: CASSLRRGLFSETQYF. The chain employs TRBV28 and TRBJ2-5; TRBD2 is a possible D gene (6 bases). V lost 5 bases, J lost 5 bases, and 21 bases lay in between. The CDR3 is 16 residues long. CDR1 is MDHEN and CDR2 is SYDVKM in the germline V gene.

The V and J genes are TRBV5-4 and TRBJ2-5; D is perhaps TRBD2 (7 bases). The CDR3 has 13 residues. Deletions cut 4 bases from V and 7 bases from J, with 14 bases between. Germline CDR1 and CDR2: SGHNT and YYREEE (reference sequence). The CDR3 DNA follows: TGTGCCAGCAGCAAACAGGGAGGGGGGACCCAGTACTTC. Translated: CASSKQGGGTQYF.

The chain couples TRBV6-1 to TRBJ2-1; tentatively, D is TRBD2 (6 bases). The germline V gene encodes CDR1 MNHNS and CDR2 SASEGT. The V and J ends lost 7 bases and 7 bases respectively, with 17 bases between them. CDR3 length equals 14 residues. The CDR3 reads CASTGDSGGNEQFF. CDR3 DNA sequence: TGTGCCAGCACCGGGGACTCTGGGGGGAATGAGCAGTTCTTC.

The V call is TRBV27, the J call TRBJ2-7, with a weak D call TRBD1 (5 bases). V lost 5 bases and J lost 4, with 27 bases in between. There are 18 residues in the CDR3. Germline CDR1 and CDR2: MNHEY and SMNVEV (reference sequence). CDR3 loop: CASSPRTSTLGRHYEQYF. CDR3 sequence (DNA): TGTGCCAGCAGTCCACGGACAAGTACACTCGGTCGGCATTACGAGCAGTACTTC.

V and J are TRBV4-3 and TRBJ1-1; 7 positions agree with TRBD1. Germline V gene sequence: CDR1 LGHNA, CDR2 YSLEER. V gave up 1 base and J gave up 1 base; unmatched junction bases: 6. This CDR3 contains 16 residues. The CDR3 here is CASSQATGRSNTEAFF. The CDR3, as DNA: TGCGCCAGCAGCCAAGCGACAGGGAGGTCGAACACTGAAGCTTTCTTT.

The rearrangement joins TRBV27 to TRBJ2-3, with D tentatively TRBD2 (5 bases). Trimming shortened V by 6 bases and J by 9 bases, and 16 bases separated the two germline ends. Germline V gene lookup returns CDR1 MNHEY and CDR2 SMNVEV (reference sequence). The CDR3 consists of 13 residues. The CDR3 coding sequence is TGTGCCAGCAGCCCAAAACCCCGGGGAACGCAGTATTTT. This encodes CASSPKPRGTQYF.

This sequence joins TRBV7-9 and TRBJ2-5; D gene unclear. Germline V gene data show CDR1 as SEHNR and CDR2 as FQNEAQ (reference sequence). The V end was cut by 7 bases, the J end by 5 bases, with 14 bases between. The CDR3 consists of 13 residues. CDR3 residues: CASNLYGVETQYF. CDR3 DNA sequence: TGTGCCAGCAATCTCTATGGGGTCGAGACCCAGTACTTC. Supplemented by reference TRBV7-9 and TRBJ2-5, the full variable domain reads DTGVSQNPRHKITKRGQNVTFRCDPISEHNRLYWYRQTLGQGPEFLTYFQNEAQLEKSRLLSDRFSAERPKGSFSTLEIQRTEQGDSAMYLCASNLYGVETQYFGPGTRLLVL.

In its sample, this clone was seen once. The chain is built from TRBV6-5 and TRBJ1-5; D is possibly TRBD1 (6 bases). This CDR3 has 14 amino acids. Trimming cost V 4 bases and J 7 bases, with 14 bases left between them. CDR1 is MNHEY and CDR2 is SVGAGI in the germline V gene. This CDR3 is CASSSLGGRQPQHF. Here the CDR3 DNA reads TGTGCCAGCAGTTCACTTGGGGGGCGGCAGCCCCAGCATTTT.

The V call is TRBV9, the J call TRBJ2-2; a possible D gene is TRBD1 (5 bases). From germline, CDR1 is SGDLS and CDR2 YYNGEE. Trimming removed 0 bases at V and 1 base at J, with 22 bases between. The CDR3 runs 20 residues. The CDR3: CASSVGRAIISRGNTGELFF. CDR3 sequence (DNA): TGTGCCAGCAGCGTAGGCAGGGCTATAATCTCTAGGGGGAACACCGGGGAGCTGTTTTTT.